The T cell receptor (beta chain) described here comes from a study of shared clonotypes between healthy human individuals. Data came from immunoSEQ multiplex PCR; TCRdb stores just in-frame clones and leaves some out. This repertoire shows some 2,000,000 clones, about 94% found once; its top ten account for more than 0.95%. The V gene's germline CDR1 is GTSNPN and CDR2 SVGIG (reference sequence). The CDR3 is 11 amino acids. V was cut by 0 bases and J by 2 bases, with 2 bases left in between. Naive CD8 populations comprised CD45RO-negative cells positively selected for CCR7, excluding terminally differentiated effector memory CD45RA+ cells. Concerning this clone itself: It may be a read error: a sequence one base away is much more abundant. At the DNA level, this CDR3 is encoded by other sequences in the same sample as well.

The chain uses TRBV30 and TRBJ2-7; no clear D gene. Sequenced: naive CD8+ T cells sorted from blood. This TCR was sampled from a man between 18 and 35 years old in good health. The CDR3 protein is CAWSVTYEQYF. The CDR3, as DNA: TGTGCCTGGAGTGTTACCTACGAGCAGTACTTC.